The 6 T cell receptor beta chains below were found in one sample sequenced in a study of blood T cell repertoires in COVID-19. Produced via immunoSEQ multiplex PCR; TCRdb's table is partial and in-frame only. The sample has about 250,000 clones; 80% to 85% are singletons. The sequenced sample consisted of peripheral blood. These receptors all come from a woman aged 40-49 years who had recovered from COVID-19.

The chain has TRBV4-1 and TRBJ2-5, with 11 bases matching TRBD1. Germline V CDR1 and CDR2: MGHRA, YSYEKL. Trimming took 5 bases from V and 5 from J; bases not matched to a gene: 7. The CDR3 spans 15 residues. The chain's CDR3 is CASSDGQGAGETQYF. The CDR3 DNA sequence: TGCGCCAGCAGCGACGGACAGGGGGCAGGGGAGACCCAGTACTTC.

The V and J genes are TRBV2 and TRBJ2-1; 8 positions agree with TRBD2. Per germline, CDR1 SNHLY and CDR2 FYNNEI. The CDR3 extends over 19 amino acids. V gave up 1 base and J gave up 0 bases; unmatched junction bases: 11. The CDR3 nucleotides are TGTGCCAGCAGTGAAGGAGGCGGGGGGCGAGATTTCTCCTACAATGAGCAGTTCTTC. The encoded protein is CASSEGGGGRDFSYNEQFF.

The gene calls are TRBV28 and TRBJ1-2, with D tentatively TRBD1 (6 bases). The germline V gene encodes CDR1 MDHEN and CDR2 SYDVKM. V gave up 3 bases and J gave up 4 bases, with 15 bases separating them. The CDR3 has 15 amino acids. The CDR3 DNA is TGTGCCAGCAGTTTTTCAGGAGACAGGTTCTATGGCTACACCTTC. It yields the protein CASSFSGDRFYGYTF.

The rearrangement joins TRBV18 to TRBJ2-5; maybe TRBD1 (5 bases). The CDR3 loop spans 15 amino acids. Trimming left V 0 bases short and J 10 bases short, with 18 bases between. The V gene's germline CDR1 is KGHSH and CDR2 LQKENI. Here the CDR3 reads CASSPPTESQVSQYF. CDR3 nucleotides: TGTGCCAGCTCACCACCGACAGAAAGCCAAGTGAGCCAGTACTTC. Together with reference TRBV18 and TRBJ2-5, the CDR3 gives the full variable domain: NAGVMQNPRHLVRRRGQEARLRCSPMKGHSHVYWYRQLPEEGLKFMVYLQKENIIDESGMPKERFSAEFPKEGPSILRIQQVVRGDSAAYFCASSPPTESQVSQYFGPGTRLLVL.

The chain couples TRBV28 to TRBJ2-6; D may be TRBD1 (6 bases). V lost 4 bases and J 0 bases, leaving 10 bases between the germline ends. CDR1 and CDR2 (germline): MDHEN, SYDVKM. The CDR3 extends over 16 amino acids. The DNA of the CDR3 is TGTGCCAGCAGTTCAGGACAGTTCTCTGGGGCCAACGTCCTGACTTTC. It is translated as CASSSGQFSGANVLTF.

The chain joins TRBV27 to TRBJ1-6, with unresolved D. Germline CDR1 MNHEY, CDR2 SMNVEV (reference sequence). This CDR3 is built from 16 residues. Trimming left V 6 bases short and J 9 bases short, with 21 bases between. CDR3 sequence reads: CASRQLKASSASPLHF. The CDR3 DNA reads TGTGCCAGCAGGCAACTAAAGGCCTCCAGCGCTTCACCCCTCCACTTT.